This entry describes one T cell receptor beta chain. The CDR3 extends over 16 amino acids. V lost 0 bases, J lost 4 bases, and 10 bases lay in between. CDR1 and CDR2 (germline): LNHDA, SQIVND (reference sequence). TCRdb's copy holds only in-frame clones and misses some; the assay was immunoSEQ multiplex PCR. In the table there are about 290,000 clones, over 85% of which are singletons. The sample originates from a study of blood T cell repertoires in COVID-19. Sequenced: peripheral blood. V gene TRBV19 combines with J gene TRBJ1-6, with D maybe TRBD1 (6 bases). This clonotype was obtained from a woman aged 25 to 39 with COVID-19, enrolled during active disease. CDR3 nucleotide sequence: TGTGCCAGTAGTATAGACTGGACAGAGTATAATTCACCCCTCCACTTT. This codes for CASSIDWTEYNSPLHF.